The 7 T cell receptor beta chains in this list originate from one sample, sequenced in a study of blood T cells in healthy people across ages. The authors ran a second PCR of roughly 6 to 12 cycles using a sample-barcoded 5' primer and a J-beta primer mix. From the 5' RACE reads, TCRdb called clonotypes with MiXCR, one entry per CDR3 protein. This sample carries roughly 1.7 million distinct CDR3 sequences, about 35% of them seen once, and the ten largest clones take roughly 10%. Sample: blood. The receptors derive from a woman in her 30s in good health.

This clonotype was detected many times. The rearrangement links TRBV10-3 to TRBJ2-7, with a possible D match to TRBD1 (6 bases). The CDR3 length is 13 residues. Trimming pared 11 bases from V and 2 bases from J, leaving 16 bases between. Per the germline V gene, CDR1 is ENHRY and CDR2 is SYGVKD. The CDR3 sequence is CAGRGGITYEQYF. In DNA, the CDR3 is TGTGCCGGGCGAGGGGGAATCACCTACGAGCAGTACTTC.

This clonotype was observed many times. This sequence joins TRBV20-1 and TRBJ2-7; TRBD2 matches at 10 bases. The CDR3 is 18 amino acids. J lost 2 bases, V lost 2 bases, and 15 bases had no gene match. CDR1 and CDR2 from the germline V gene are DFQATT and SNEGSKA (reference sequence). CDR3 protein: CSARSLSRTSGDTYEQYF. The CDR3 DNA reads as TGCAGTGCTAGATCCCTTTCAAGAACTAGCGGGGACACCTACGAGCAGTACTTC.

The sample holds a few counts of this clonotype. This chain connects TRBV28 to TRBJ2-1; D is undetermined. The CDR3 has 12 residues. Trimming pared 8 bases from V and 4 bases from J, leaving 9 bases between. Per the germline V gene, CDR1 is MDHEN and CDR2 is SYDVKM. CDR3 residues: CASAVPYNEQFF. CDR3 in DNA: TGTGCCAGCGCGGTACCTTACAATGAGCAGTTCTTC. The full variable domain, in which reference TRBV28 and TRBJ2-1 provide the parts outside the CDR3, is DVKVTQSSRYLVKRTGEKVFLECVQDMDHENMFWYRQDPGLGLRLIYFSYDVKMKEKGDIPEGYSVSREKKERFSLILESASTNQTSMYLCASAVPYNEQFFGPGTRLTVL.

The V call is TRBV2, the J call TRBJ2-1; 12 nucleotides match TRBD2. The CDR3 runs 16 residues. CDR1 and CDR2 from the germline V gene are SNHLY and FYNNEI. V gave up 6 bases and J gave up 6 bases; unmatched junction bases: 9. CDR3 coding DNA: TGTGCCAGCAGGTCGAGACTAGCGGGAGTTCGCAATGAGCAGTTCTTC. Translation gives CASRSRLAGVRNEQFF.

The rearrangement links TRBV13 to TRBJ1-2; D not resolved. This CDR3 is 12 amino acids long. Trimming removed 1 base from V and 6 bases from J, with 6 bases in between. Germline loops: CDR1 PRHDT, CDR2 FYEKMQ (reference sequence). The CDR3 protein is CASSLAPNGYTF. CDR3 DNA: TGTGCCAGCAGCTTAGCCCCCAATGGCTACACCTTC.

This clonotype was detected a few times. V is TRBV20-1 and J is TRBJ2-7, with TRBD1 identical over 8 bases. V was clipped by 6 bases and J by 5 bases; unmatched bases: 12. The germline V gene has CDR1 DFQATT and CDR2 SNEGSKA (reference sequence). The CDR3 is 14 amino acids. The CDR3 coding sequence is TGCAGTGCGGTAACCGGGACAGGCCCCCACGAGCAGTACTTC. Protein: CSAVTGTGPHEQYF.

This clonotype was seen more than once but under ten times. The CDR3 protein is CASSSTGGLQNNEQFF. The CDR3 DNA reads as TGTGCCAGCAGTTCTACAGGGGGACTACAGAACAATGAGCAGTTCTTC. The V call is TRBV7-2, the J call TRBJ2-1; D is possibly TRBD1 (8 bases). CDR1 is SGHTA and CDR2 is FQGNSA in the germline V gene. V lost 6 bases and J lost 5, with 20 bases in between. This CDR3 is built from 16 residues.